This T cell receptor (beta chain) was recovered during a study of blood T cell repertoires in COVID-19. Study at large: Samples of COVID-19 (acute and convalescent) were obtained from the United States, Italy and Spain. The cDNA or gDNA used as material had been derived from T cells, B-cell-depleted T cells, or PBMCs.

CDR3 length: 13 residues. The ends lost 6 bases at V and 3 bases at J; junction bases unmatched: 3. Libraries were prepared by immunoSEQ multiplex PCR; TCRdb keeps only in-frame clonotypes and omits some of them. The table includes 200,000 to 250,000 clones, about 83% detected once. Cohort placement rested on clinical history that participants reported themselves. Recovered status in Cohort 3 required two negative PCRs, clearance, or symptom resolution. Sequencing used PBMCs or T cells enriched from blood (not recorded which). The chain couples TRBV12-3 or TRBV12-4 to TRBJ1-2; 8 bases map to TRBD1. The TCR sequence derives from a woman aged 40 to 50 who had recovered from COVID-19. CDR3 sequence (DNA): TGTGCCAGCAGCCCGGACAGGGACTATGGCTACACCTTC. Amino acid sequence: CASSPDRDYGYTF.